These 2 T cell receptor beta chains came from one sample sequenced in a study of T-cell memory formation after mild COVID-19. TCRdb analysed the 5' RACE reads with MiXCR anew, one entry per CDR3 protein. The data show around 410,000 distinct CDR3 sequences, 20% to 25% seen once. Sequenced sample: PBMCs or a T cell subset sorted from them (not recorded which). These receptors were obtained from an adult woman who had mild COVID-19 (a few samples of this study predate the infection). Cell type and time point are not known.

This clonotype has more than one count but fewer than ten. This chain uses TRBV20-1 with TRBJ1-2, with 7 bases matching TRBD1. CDR3 length equals 13 residues. Germline V lookup: CDR1 DFQATT, CDR2 SNEGSKA (reference sequence). The trim removed 0 bases at V and 6 bases at J, leaving 4 bases unmatched. The CDR3 loop is CSARDPRGNGYTF. The CDR3 nucleotides are TGCAGTGCTAGAGATCCCAGGGGGAATGGCTACACCTTC.

This clonotype was detected once. The genes are TRBV25-1 and TRBJ2-7; TRBD2 matches at 7 bases. The V gene's germline CDR1 is MGHDK and CDR2 SYGVNS. V was pared by 4 bases and J by 2 bases, with 2 bases of the junction left unmatched. This CDR3 has 13 amino acids. The CDR3 region has the DNA TGTGCCAGCAGTGGGGACTATACCTACGAGCAGTACTTC. This translates into CASSGDYTYEQYF.